This section outlines one T cell receptor (beta chain) sequence together with its context. The data derive from a study of blood T cell repertoires in COVID-19. Study information: Sources were T cells, B-cell-depleted T cells, or PBMCs; the material itself was cDNA or gDNA.

TCRdb's copy holds only in-frame clones and misses some; the assay was immunoSEQ multiplex PCR. The data contain approximately 470,000 clones, 80% to 90% of them singletons. Per the germline V gene, CDR1 is MNHNY and CDR2 is SVGAGI (reference sequence). The V end was cut by 5 bases, the J end by 1 base, with 17 bases between. The length of the CDR3 is 16 residues. The rearrangement joins TRBV6-6 to TRBJ1-1; D gene ambiguous. Sequencing used peripheral blood. This TCR was sampled from a human donor in a cohort sampled during active COVID-19. As DNA, the CDR3 is TGTGCCAGCAGTCGATCGGACGGACGGGGGAACACTGAAGCTTTCTTT. This codes for CASSRSDGRGNTEAFF.